The TCR beta chain described here comes from a study of neoadjuvant anti-PD-1 for oral cavity cancer. Study context: Most patients had three to four biweekly doses of 3 mg/kg nivolumab before resection.

Method: immunoSEQ multiplex PCR; TCRdb's copy keeps in-frame clones and lacks some. The table shows thousands of clones, with 50% to 70% occurring only once. Regarding the study as a whole: Expansion of preexisting intratumoral clones was suggested to aid response. Higher pretreatment Treg/Th17 ratios tracked higher pretreatment blood clonality. With three patients per group, TCR findings need larger cohorts.

As for this clone: Its antigen is not identified.

The clonotype originates from a person aged 35-79 years with oral cavity squamous cell carcinoma. The sample consisted of tumor tissue, taken before nivolumab (anti-PD-1) treatment.

The CDR3, as DNA: TGTGCCAGCAGTGTGGGCCTCAGGGGTGGGGAGACCCAGTACTTC. This codes for CASSVGLRGGETQYF. This chain joins TRBV6-5 and TRBJ2-5, with D possibly being TRBD1 (6 bases). CDR3 length equals 15 residues. CDR1 and CDR2 (germline): MNHEY, SVGAGI. V was trimmed by 5 bases and J by 5 bases, leaving 18 bases between them.